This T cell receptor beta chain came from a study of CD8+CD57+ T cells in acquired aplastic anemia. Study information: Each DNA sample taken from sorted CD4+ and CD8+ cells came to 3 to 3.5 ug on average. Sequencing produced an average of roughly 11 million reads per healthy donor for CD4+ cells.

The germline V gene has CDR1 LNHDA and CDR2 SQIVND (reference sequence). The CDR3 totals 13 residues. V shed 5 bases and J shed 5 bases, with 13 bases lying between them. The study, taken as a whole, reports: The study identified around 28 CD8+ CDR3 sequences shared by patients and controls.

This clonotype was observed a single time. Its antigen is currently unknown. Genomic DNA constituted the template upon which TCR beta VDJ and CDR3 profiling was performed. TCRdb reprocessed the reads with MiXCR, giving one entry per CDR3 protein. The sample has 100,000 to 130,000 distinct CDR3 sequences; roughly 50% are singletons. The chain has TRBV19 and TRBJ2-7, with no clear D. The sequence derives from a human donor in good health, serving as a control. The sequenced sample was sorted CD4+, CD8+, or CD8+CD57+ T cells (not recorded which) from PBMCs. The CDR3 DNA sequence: TGTGCCAGTAGTCCTCCTTATGGGAACGAGCAGTACTTC. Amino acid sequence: CASSPPYGNEQYF.